The clone carrying this T cell receptor beta chain occurred a few times. Libraries were prepared by immunoSEQ multiplex PCR; TCRdb keeps only in-frame clonotypes and omits some of them. This table holds some 29,000 clones, 87% found once. The data are from a study of T cell changes during pregnancy in multiple sclerosis. V was shortened by 4 bases and J by 6 bases, with 10 bases between the two germline ends. Germline CDR1 MGHDK, CDR2 SYGVNS. The CDR3 has 13 residues. This specimen was CD8+ T cells from peripheral blood mononuclear cells, taken before pregnancy. The receptor comes from a female donor with multiple sclerosis, enrolled in a pregnancy study. The gene calls are TRBV25-1 and TRBJ1-5; a possible D gene is TRBD1 (6 bases). The CDR3 region has the DNA TGTGCCAGCAGTGGGTCAGGGGTTCAGCCCCAGCATTTT. It translates to CASSGSGVQPQHF.